This TCR beta chain was observed in a study of CXCR3-negative and CXCR3-positive naive CD8 T cells. Overall study context: Summed over all libraries, TRB reads came to approximately 140 million, with about 1.5 +/- 0.3 million per library. Study results and caveats: Cryopreservation partially decreased CXCR3 expression, and most assays used fresh PBMCs. Much lower diversity was found in memory CD8+ cells, while both naive subsets had comparably high diversity. For CXCR3-positive naive cells, TRB CDR3s were more hydrophobic than those of CXCR3-negative naive cells.

Points on this clonotype: The antigen is not known.

Germline V gene lookup returns CDR1 SEHNR and CDR2 FQNEAQ (reference sequence). This CDR3 is built from 17 residues. Libraries of TRB cDNA were made by 5' RACE and carried UMIs. TCRdb derives one entry per CDR3 protein from the 5' RACE reads, leaving out DNA. Reported are tens of thousands of distinct CDR3 sequences; the ten largest clones contain approximately 0.5%. Sequences were obtained from naive CXCR3+ CD8+ T cells from blood. Subset noted: CD45RO-CCR7+CD27+CD95- naive CD8+ T cells expressing CXCR3 (TNR3+). This receptor was obtained from a human donor in good health. Some clones in this sample may be carry-over from other donors' samples. The chain carries TRBV7-9 and TRBJ2-3; TCRdb selects TRBD2, and the lack of DNA leaves this call unchecked. The CDR3 sequence: CASSRGGLAGVTDTQYF.